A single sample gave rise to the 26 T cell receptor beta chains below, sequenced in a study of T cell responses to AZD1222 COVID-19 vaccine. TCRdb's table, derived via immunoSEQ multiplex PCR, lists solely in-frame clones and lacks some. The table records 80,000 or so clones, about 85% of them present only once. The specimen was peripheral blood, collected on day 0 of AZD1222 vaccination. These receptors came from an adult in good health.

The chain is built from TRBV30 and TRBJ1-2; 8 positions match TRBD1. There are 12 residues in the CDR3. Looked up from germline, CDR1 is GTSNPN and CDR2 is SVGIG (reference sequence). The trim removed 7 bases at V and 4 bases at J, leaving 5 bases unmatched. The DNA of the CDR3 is TGTGCCTTCCTAACAGGGGGCTATGGCTACACCTTC. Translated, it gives CAFLTGGYGYTF.

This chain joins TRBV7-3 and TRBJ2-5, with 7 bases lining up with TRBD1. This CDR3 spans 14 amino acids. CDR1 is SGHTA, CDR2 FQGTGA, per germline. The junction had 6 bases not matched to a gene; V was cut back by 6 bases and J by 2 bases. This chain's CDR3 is CASSPTRGQETQYF. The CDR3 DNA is TGTGCCAGCAGTCCTACCAGGGGGCAAGAGACCCAGTACTTC.

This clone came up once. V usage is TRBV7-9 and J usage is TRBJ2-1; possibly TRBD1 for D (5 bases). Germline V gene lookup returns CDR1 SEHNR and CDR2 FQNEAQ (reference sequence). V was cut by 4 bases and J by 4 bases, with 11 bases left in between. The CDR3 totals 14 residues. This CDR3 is CASSYRTVYNEQFF. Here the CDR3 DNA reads TGTGCCAGCAGCTACAGGACGGTGTACAATGAGCAGTTCTTC.

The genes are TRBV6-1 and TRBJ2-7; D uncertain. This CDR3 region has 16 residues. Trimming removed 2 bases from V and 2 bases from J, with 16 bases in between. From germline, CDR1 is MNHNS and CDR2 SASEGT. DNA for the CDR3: TGTGCCAGCAGTGAATCGAACCCCGCGAAAGCCTACGAGCAGTACTTC. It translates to CASSESNPAKAYEQYF.

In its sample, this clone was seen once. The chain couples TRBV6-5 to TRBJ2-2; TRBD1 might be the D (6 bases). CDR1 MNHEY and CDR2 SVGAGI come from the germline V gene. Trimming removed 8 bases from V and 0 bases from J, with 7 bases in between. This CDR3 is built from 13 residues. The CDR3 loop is CASQGPNTGELFF. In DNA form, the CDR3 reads TGTGCCAGCCAGGGGCCGAACACCGGGGAGCTGTTTTTT.

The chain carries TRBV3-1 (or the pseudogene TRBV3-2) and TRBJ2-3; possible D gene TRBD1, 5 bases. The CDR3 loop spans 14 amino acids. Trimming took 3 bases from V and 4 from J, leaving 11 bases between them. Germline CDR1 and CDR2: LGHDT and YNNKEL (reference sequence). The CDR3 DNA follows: TGTGCCAGCAGCCAGGGTGTCAGGGCAGATACGCAGTATTTT. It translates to CASSQGVRADTQYF.

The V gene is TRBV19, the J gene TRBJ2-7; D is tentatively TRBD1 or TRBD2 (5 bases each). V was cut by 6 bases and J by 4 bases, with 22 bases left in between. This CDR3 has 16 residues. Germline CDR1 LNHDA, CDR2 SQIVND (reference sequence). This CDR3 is CASSGPTGGLGYEQYF. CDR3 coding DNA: TGTGCCAGTAGCGGACCGACTGGGGGTCTTGGATACGAGCAGTACTTC.

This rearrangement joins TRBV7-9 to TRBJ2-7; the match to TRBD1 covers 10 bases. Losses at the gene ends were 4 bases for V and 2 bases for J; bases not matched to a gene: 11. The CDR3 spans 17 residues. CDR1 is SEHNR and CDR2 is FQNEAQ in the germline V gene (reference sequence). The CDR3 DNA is TGTGCCAGCAGCTCACCCGGGACAGGGGAAAACCCCTACGAGCAGTACTTC. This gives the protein CASSSPGTGENPYEQYF.

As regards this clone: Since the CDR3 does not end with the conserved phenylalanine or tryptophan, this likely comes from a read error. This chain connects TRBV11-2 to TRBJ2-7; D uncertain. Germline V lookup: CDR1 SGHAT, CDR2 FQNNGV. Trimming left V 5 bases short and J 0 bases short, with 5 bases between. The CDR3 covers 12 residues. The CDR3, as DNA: TGTGCCAGCAGCCCCTACTCCTACGAGCAGTACCTC. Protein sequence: CASSPYSYEQYL.

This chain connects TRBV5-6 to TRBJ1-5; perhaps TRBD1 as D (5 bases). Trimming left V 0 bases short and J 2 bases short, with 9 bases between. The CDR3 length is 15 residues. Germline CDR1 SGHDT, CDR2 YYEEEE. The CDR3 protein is CASSLAWGGNQPQHF. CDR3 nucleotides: TGTGCCAGCAGCTTGGCCTGGGGGGGCAATCAGCCCCAGCATTTT.

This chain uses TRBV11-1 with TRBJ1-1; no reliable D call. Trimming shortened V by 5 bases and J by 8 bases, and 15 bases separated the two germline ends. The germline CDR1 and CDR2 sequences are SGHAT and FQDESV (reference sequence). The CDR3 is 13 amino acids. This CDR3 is CASSLGPFLEAFF. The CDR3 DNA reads TGTGCCAGCAGCCTCGGACCATTTTTAGAAGCTTTCTTT.

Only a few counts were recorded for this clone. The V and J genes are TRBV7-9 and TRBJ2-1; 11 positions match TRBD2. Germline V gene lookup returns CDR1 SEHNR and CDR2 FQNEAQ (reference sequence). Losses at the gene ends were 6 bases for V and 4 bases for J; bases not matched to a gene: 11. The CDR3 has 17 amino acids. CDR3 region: CASSPAKGLAEYNEQFF. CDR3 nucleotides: TGTGCCAGCAGTCCAGCGAAGGGACTAGCGGAATACAATGAGCAGTTCTTC.

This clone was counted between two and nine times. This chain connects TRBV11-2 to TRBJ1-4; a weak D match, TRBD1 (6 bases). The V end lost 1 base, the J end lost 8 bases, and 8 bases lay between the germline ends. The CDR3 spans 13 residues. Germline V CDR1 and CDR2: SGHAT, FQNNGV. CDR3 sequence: CASSLAGEEKLFF. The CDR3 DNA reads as TGTGCCAGCAGCTTAGCAGGGGAAGAAAAACTGTTTTTT.

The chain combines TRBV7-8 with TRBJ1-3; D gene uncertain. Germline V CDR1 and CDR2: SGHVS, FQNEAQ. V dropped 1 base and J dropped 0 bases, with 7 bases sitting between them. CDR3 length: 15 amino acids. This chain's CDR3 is CASSLDRNSGNTIYF. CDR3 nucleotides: TGTGCCAGCAGCTTAGACAGAAACTCTGGAAACACCATATATTTT.

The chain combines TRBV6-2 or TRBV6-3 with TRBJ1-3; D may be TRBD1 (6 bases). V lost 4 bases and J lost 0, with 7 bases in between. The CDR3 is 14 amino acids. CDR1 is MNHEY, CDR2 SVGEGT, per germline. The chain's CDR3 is CASSLTGSGNTIYF. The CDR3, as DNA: TGTGCCAGCAGTTTGACAGGCTCTGGAAACACCATATATTTT.

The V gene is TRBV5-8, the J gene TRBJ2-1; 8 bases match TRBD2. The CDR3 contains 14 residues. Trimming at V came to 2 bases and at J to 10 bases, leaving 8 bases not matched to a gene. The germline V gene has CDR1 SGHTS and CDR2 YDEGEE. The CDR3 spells CASSFGAGAREQFF. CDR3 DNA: TGTGCCAGCAGCTTTGGAGCGGGAGCTCGGGAGCAGTTCTTC.

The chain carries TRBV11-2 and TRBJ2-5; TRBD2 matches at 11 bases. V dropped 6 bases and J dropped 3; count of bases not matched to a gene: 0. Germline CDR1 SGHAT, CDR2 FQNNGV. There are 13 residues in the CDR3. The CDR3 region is CASRLAGEETQYF. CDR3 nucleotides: TGTGCCAGCAGACTAGCGGGAGAAGAGACCCAGTACTTC.

CDR3 loop: CASRKDRANTGELFF. The CDR3 region has the DNA TGTGCCAGCAGAAAGGACAGGGCGAACACCGGGGAGCTGTTTTTT. The rearrangement uses TRBV2 and TRBJ2-2; 8 bases map to TRBD1. This CDR3 region has 15 residues. The germline V gene encodes CDR1 SNHLY and CDR2 FYNNEI. V shed 6 bases and J 0 bases; nucleotides not matched to a gene: 3.

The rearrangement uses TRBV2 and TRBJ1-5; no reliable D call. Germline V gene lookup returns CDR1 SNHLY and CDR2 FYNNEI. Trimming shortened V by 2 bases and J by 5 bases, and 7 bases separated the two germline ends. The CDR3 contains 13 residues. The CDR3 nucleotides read TGTGCCAGCAGTGAATCAGGTTATCAGCCCCAGCATTTT. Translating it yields CASSESGYQPQHF.

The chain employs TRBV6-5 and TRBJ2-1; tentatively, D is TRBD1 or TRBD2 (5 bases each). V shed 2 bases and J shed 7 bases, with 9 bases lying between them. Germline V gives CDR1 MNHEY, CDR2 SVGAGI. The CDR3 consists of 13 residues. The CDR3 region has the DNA TGTGCCAGCAGTTACCTAGGGACGAATGAGCAGTTCTTC. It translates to CASSYLGTNEQFF.

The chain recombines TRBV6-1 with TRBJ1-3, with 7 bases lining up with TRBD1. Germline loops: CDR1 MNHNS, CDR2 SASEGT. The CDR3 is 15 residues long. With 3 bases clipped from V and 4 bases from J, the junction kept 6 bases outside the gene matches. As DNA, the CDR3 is TGTGCCAGCAGTGACCAAGGGGGCGCCGGAAACACCATATATTTT. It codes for CASSDQGGAGNTIYF.

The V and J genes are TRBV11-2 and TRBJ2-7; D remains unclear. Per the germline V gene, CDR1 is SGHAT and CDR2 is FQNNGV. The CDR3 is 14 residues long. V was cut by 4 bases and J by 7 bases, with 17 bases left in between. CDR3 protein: CASSSPISGEEQYF. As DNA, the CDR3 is TGTGCCAGCAGCTCGCCCATCTCCGGTGAGGAGCAGTACTTC. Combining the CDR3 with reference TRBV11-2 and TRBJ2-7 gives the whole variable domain EAGVAQSPRYKIIEKRQSVAFWCNPISGHATLYWYQQILGQGPKLLIQFQNNGVVDDSQLPKDRFSAERLKGVDSTLKIQPAKLEDSAVYLCASSSPISGEEQYFGPGTRLTVT.

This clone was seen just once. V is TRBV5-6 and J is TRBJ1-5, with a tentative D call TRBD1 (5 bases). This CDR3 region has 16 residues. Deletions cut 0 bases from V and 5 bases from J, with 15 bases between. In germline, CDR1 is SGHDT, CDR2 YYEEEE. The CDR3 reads CASSLGGFGAHQPQHF. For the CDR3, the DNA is TGTGCCAGCAGCTTGGGTGGGTTTGGGGCACATCAGCCCCAGCATTTT.

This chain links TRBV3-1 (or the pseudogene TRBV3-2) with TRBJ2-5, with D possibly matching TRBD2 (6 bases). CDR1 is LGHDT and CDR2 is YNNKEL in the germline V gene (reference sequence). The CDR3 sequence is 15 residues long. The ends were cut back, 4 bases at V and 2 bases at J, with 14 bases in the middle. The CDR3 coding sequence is TGTGCCAGCAGCCCCGGGACTTTACAACAAGAGACCCAGTACTTC. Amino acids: CASSPGTLQQETQYF.

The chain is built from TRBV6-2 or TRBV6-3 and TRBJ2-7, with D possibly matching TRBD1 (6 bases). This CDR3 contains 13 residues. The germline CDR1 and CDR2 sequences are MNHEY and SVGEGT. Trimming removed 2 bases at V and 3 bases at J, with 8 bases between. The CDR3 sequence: CASSYGQYYEQYF. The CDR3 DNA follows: TGTGCCAGCAGTTACGGACAGTACTACGAGCAGTACTTC.

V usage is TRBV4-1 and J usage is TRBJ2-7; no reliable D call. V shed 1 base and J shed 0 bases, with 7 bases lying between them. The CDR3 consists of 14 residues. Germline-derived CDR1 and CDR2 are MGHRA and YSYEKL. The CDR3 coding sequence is TGCGCCAGCAGCCAAGGCTCCCACTCCTACGAGCAGTACTTC. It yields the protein CASSQGSHSYEQYF.